The 8 T cell receptor beta chains reported below all come from one sample, sequenced in a study of blood T cell repertoires in COVID-19. Here immunoSEQ multiplex PCR was the method, and the copy in TCRdb shows in-frame clones only, minus some. The sample yields about 300,000 clones, 80% to 90% seen once. Sequencing input: peripheral blood. The receptors shown here come from a woman aged 45-65 years who had recovered from COVID-19.

J is TRBJ2-7 and V is TRBV6-4; 10 nucleotides align to TRBD2. CDR1 is MRHNA and CDR2 is SNTAGT in the germline V gene. V was clipped by 3 bases and J by 0 bases; unmatched bases: 8. The CDR3 contains 17 residues. The chain's CDR3 is CASSEGAGGLFSYEQYF. The CDR3 region has the DNA TGTGCCAGCAGTGAGGGAGCGGGAGGGCTCTTCTCCTACGAGCAGTACTTC.

This chain connects TRBV19 to TRBJ2-2; TRBD2 matches 10 bases. Trimming removed 6 bases from V and 4 bases from J; junction bases left unmatched: 8. CDR1 is LNHDA and CDR2 is SQIVND in the germline V gene (reference sequence). The CDR3 has 16 amino acids. The CDR3 nucleotides are TGTGCCAGTAGGATACTAGCGGGGACAATCACCGGGGAGCTGTTTTTT. Amino acid sequence: CASRILAGTITGELFF.

The gene calls are TRBV7-2 and TRBJ2-4; maybe TRBD2 (6 bases). Germline V gene data show CDR1 as SGHTA and CDR2 as FQGNSA. Trimming left V 5 bases short and J 0 bases short, with 14 bases between. The CDR3 extends over 16 amino acids. The CDR3 spells CASSPQEGLAKNIQYF. CDR3 in DNA: TGTGCCAGCAGCCCCCAGGAGGGGTTAGCCAAAAACATTCAGTACTTC.

This chain links TRBV5-4 with TRBJ2-3; 10 bases match TRBD2. Germline CDR1 and CDR2: SGHNT and YYREEE (reference sequence). The ends lost 0 bases at V and 1 base at J; junction bases unmatched: 5. CDR3 length: 17 residues. The CDR3 coding sequence is TGTGCCAGCAGCTTGGCGCTAGCGGGGGTGGGCACAGATACGCAGTATTTT. The encoded protein is CASSLALAGVGTDTQYF.

The chain uses TRBV6-1 and TRBJ2-7; D call uncertain. The V gene lost 3 bases and the J gene lost 1 base, with 10 bases spanning the gap. This CDR3 region has 14 residues. Germline V CDR1 and CDR2: MNHNS, SASEGT. CDR3 coding DNA: TGTGCCAGCAGTGATAGAGGCGGATCCTACGAGCAGTACTTC. It translates to CASSDRGGSYEQYF.

The genes are TRBV24-1 and TRBJ2-2, with TRBD1 identical over 9 bases. V was clipped by 6 bases and J by 2 bases; unmatched bases: 0. Germline loops: CDR1 KGHDR, CDR2 SFDVKD. The CDR3 totals 14 residues. CDR3 residues: CATSTGGNTGELFF. As DNA, the CDR3 is TGTGCCACCAGTACAGGGGGCAACACCGGGGAGCTGTTTTTT.

V is TRBV19 and J is TRBJ1-1; possibly TRBD1 for D (6 bases). Trimming removed 5 bases at V and 2 bases at J, with 15 bases between. Germline CDR1 and CDR2: LNHDA and SQIVND (reference sequence). The CDR3 covers 15 residues. In DNA form, the CDR3 reads TGTGCCAGTAGTCTCGCCGGGACACCTAACACTGAAGCTTTCTTT. Translating gives CASSLAGTPNTEAFF.

This chain connects TRBV7-2 to TRBJ2-2; D might be TRBD1 (6 bases). The V gene lost 5 bases and the J gene lost 6 bases, with 16 bases spanning the gap. From germline, CDR1 is SGHTA and CDR2 FQGNSA. This CDR3 spans 15 amino acids. CDR3 in DNA: TGTGCCAGCAGCGCTAGCAGGGGCCGGGCCGGGGAGCTGTTTTTT. Residues: CASSASRGRAGELFF.